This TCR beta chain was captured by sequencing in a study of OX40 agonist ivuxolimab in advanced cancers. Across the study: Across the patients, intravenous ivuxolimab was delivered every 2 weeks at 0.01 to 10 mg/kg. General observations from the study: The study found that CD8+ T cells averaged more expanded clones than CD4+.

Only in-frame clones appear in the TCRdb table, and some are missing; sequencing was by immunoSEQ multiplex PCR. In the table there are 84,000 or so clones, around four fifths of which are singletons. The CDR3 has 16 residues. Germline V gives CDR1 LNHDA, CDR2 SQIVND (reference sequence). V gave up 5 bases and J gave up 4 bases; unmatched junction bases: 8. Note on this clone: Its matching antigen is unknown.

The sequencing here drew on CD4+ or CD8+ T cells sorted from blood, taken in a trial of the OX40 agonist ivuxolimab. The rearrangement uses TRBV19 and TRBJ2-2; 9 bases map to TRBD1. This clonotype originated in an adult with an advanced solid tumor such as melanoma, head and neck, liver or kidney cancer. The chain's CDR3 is CASSLTGGPGTGELFF. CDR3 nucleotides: TGTGCCAGTAGTTTAACAGGGGGCCCGGGCACCGGGGAGCTGTTTTTT.